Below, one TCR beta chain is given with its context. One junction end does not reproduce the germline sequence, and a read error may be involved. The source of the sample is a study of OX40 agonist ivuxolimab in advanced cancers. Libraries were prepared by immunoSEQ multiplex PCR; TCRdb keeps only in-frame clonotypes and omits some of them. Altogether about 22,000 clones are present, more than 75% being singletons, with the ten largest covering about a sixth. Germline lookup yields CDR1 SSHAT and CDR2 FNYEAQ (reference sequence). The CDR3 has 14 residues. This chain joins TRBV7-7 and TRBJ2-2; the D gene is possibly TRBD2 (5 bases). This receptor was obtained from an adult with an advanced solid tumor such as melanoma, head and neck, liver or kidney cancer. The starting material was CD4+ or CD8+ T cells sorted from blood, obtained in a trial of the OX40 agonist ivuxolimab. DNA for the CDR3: TGTGCTAGCAGCTTAGGACCGGGGACCGGGGAGCTGTTTTTT. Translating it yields CASSLGPGTGELFF.